The rows below give T cell receptor beta chains drawn from one sample of a study of shared clonotypes between healthy human individuals. Libraries were prepared by immunoSEQ multiplex PCR; TCRdb keeps only in-frame clonotypes and omits some of them. Of 1.5 million to 2.5 million clones listed, around 96% are singletons. The sequenced material came from naive CD8+ T cells sorted from blood. The origin of the receptors is a young man in good health. CDR3s leave out the opening cysteine and the closing phenylalanine or tryptophan. A D gene is named only where the DNA matches it firmly.

length: 13
D: -
V: TRBV5-6
J: TRBJ2-7
CDR3: ASSLKVGATDEQY

length: 11
D: -
V: TRBV5-8
J: TRBJ2-5
CDR3: ASSSRSQETQY

length: 14
D: TRBD2
V: TRBV7-9
J: TRBJ2-3
CDR3: ASSPTAGGSTDTQY

length: 10
D: -
V: TRBV11-2
J: TRBJ2-7
CDR3: ASSLGVYEQY

length: 13
D: TRBD2
V: TRBV4-1
J: TRBJ2-3
CDR3: ASGLSGSAGDTQY

length: 12
D: TRBD2
V: TRBV6-5
J: TRBJ2-7
CDR3: ASSPGLAGNEQY

length: 11
D: TRBD2
V: TRBV5-4
J: TRBJ2-5
CDR3: ASSFGTSGGQY

length: 12
D: TRBD1
V: TRBV6-1
J: TRBJ1-5
CDR3: ASSARQGDQPQH

length: 15
D: TRBD2
V: TRBV5-1
J: TRBJ2-3
CDR3: ASSFGTSGILADTQY

length: 12
D: TRBD1
V: TRBV6-6
J: TRBJ2-4
CDR3: ASSLEQGADIQY

length: 15
D: TRBD2
V: TRBV6-1
J: TRBJ2-1
CDR3: ASSEELAGVVYNEQF

length: 11
D: -
V: TRBV4-3
J: TRBJ2-7
CDR3: ASSQDSSYEQY

length: 12
D: TRBD1
V: TRBV2
J: TRBJ1-1
CDR3: ASSNPGQGLEAF

length: 10
D: -
V: TRBV7-9
J: TRBJ2-2
CDR3: ASSLVAWEMF

length: 13
D: TRBD1
V: TRBV13
J: TRBJ2-3
CDR3: ASSILTGGKDTQY

length: 14
D: TRBD2
V: TRBV9
J: TRBJ2-1
CDR3: ASSPPTGTRYNEQF

length: 9
D: TRBD2
V: TRBV19
J: TRBJ2-2
CDR3: ASGGTGELF

length: 13
D: -
V: TRBV7-2
J: TRBJ1-2
CDR3: ASSLDLFRDYGYT

length: 14
D: -
V: TRBV21-1
J: TRBJ1-5
CDR3: ASSKGVAASNQPQH

length: 12
D: -
V: TRBV27
J: TRBJ1-4
CDR3: ASSLGPLGEKLF

length: 13
D: -
V: TRBV2
J: TRBJ2-3
CDR3: ASSERIQPADTQY

length: 14
D: -
V: TRBV28
J: TRBJ1-5
CDR3: ASSSGRIHSNQPQH

length: 14
D: TRBD2
V: TRBV13
J: TRBJ2-1
CDR3: ASSPTTSGSMYEQF

length: 11
D: -
V: TRBV29-1
J: TRBJ2-7
CDR3: SASSQGVYEQY

length: 13
D: TRBD1
V: TRBV6-5
J: TRBJ1-5
CDR3: ASSQTGESNQPQH

length: 14
D: TRBD1
V: TRBV6-1
J: TRBJ1-1
CDR3: ASSGGRDRGLGEAF

length: 14
D: -
V: TRBV10-3
J: TRBJ2-7
CDR3: AISEEQGGGSYEQY

length: 11
D: -
V: TRBV9
J: TRBJ2-5
CDR3: ASSVESQETQY

length: 14
D: TRBD2
V: TRBV4-3
J: TRBJ2-7
CDR3: ASSQDTGGSAYEQY

length: 12
D: TRBD1
V: TRBV30
J: TRBJ2-7
CDR3: AWSANRGPNEQY

length: 13
D: -
V: TRBV7-8
J: TRBJ1-5
CDR3: ASSPEGDLNQPQH

length: 14
D: -
V: TRBV2
J: TRBJ1-6
CDR3: ASSEFPREGGSPLH

length: 12
D: TRBD1
V: TRBV11-2
J: TRBJ2-7
CDR3: ASSPGTGYYEQY

length: 12
D: -
V: TRBV6-5
J: TRBJ1-1
CDR3: ASTPLGAGTEAF

length: 13
D: -
V: TRBV5-6
J: TRBJ2-3
CDR3: ASSLRDGPTDTQY

length: 13
D: TRBD1
V: TRBV5-4
J: TRBJ2-7
CDR3: ASSAGQGISYEQY

length: 11
D: -
V: TRBV5-4
J: TRBJ1-1
CDR3: ASSPSSKTEAF

length: 12
D: TRBD1
V: TRBV9
J: TRBJ2-5
CDR3: ASSEGTGEETQY

length: 15
D: TRBD2
V: TRBV7-9
J: TRBJ2-7
CDR3: ASSPDPGTSGTYEQY

length: 14
D: TRBD1
V: TRBV14
J: TRBJ1-2
CDR3: ASSLLGQGDYYGYT

length: 13
D: TRBD2
V: TRBV6-5
J: TRBJ2-7
CDR3: ASSPPGLEGYEQY

length: 12
D: TRBD2
V: TRBV27
J: TRBJ2-7
CDR3: ASRGLATTYEQY

length: 14
D: -
V: TRBV21-1
J: TRBJ2-3
CDR3: ASSDRGAGGSDTQY

length: 12
D: TRBD2
V: TRBV6-5
J: TRBJ2-7
CDR3: ASRSGTRVYEQY

length: 14
D: TRBD1
V: TRBV5-4
J: TRBJ2-7
CDR3: ASSLIGTGVVGEQY

length: 13
D: -
V: TRBV6-5
J: TRBJ1-4
CDR3: ASSYSQNMGEKLF

length: 12
D: TRBD1
V: TRBV28
J: TRBJ1-4
CDR3: ASRLQGAGEKLF

length: 11
D: -
V: TRBV13
J: TRBJ1-2
CDR3: ASSQGFSYGYT

length: 15
D: TRBD1
V: TRBV10-3
J: TRBJ1-2
CDR3: AISEPETDRAGYGYT

length: 15
D: -
V: TRBV13
J: TRBJ2-3
CDR3: ASSLGNQVGTTDTQY

length: 10
D: -
V: TRBV14
J: TRBJ1-2
CDR3: ASSLGQDGYT

length: 9
D: -
V: TRBV20-1
J: TRBJ2-1
CDR3: SARVVTEQF

length: 13
D: -
V: TRBV5-1
J: TRBJ2-3
CDR3: ASSLDQGYTDTQY

length: 12
D: -
V: TRBV28
J: TRBJ2-5
CDR3: ASSYGQPQETQY